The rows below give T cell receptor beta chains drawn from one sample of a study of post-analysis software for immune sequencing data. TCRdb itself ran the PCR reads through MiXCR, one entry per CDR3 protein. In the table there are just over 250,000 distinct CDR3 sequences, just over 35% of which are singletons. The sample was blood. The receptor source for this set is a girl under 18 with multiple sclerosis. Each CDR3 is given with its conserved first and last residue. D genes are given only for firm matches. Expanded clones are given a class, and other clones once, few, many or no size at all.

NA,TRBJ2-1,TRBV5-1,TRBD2,TGCGCCAGCAGCCCCGGACTAGCGGCGGGCGATGAGCAGTTCTTC,CASSPGLAAGDEQFF
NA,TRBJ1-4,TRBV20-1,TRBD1,TGCAGTGCTACCAAAGAAGCGTTGGACAGGGGAACTAATGAAAAACTGTTTTTT,CSATKEALDRGTNEKLFF
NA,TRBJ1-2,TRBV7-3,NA,TGTGCCAGCAGCTTCGACACCTCTAACTATGGCTACACCTTC,CASSFDTSNYGYTF
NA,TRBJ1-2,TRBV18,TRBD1,TGTGCCAGCTCACCCAGGACAGGGGCCGACTATGGCTACACCTTC,CASSPRTGADYGYTF
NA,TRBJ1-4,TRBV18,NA,TGTGCCAGCTCACCCCGGGCAACTAATGAAAAACTGTTTTTT,CASSPRATNEKLFF
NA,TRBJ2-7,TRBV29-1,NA,TGCAGCGTTGAGAAGGAAGGGTTGCAGACCTACGAGCAGTACTTC,CSVEKEGLQTYEQYF
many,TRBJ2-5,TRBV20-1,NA,TGCAGTGCTAGCGCCTACGGGAGCGAAAGAGAGACCCAGTACTTC,CSASAYGSERETQYF
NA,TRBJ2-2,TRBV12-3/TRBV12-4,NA,TGTGCCAGCAGTTTTCGCAGGCTCACCGGGGAGCTGTTTTTT,CASSFRRLTGELFF
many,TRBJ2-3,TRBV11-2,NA,TGTGCCAGCAGCCCCAAGACAGATACGCAGTATTTT,CASSPKTDTQYF
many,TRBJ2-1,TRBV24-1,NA,TGTGCCACCAGTGACCCGGGGGCTGAGCAGTTCTTC,CATSDPGAEQFF
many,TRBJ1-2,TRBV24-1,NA,TGTGCCACCAGCAGTACGGGGATTTATGGCTACACCTTC,CATSSTGIYGYTF
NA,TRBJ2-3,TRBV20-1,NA,TGCAGTGCCCTAACGGGGGACCTCACAGATACGCAGTATTTT,CSALTGDLTDTQYF
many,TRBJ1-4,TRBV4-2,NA,TGTGCCAGCAGTGGCACGGGGGGGTCTAATGAAAAACTGTTTTTT,CASSGTGGSNEKLFF
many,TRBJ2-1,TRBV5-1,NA,TGCGCCAGCAGCTCCGGGACAAGGCCCTACAATGAGCAGTTCTTC,CASSSGTRPYNEQFF
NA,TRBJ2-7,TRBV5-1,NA,TGCACCAGCAGCTTGGATGGCACATTTTTCTACGAGCAGTACTTC,CTSSLDGTFFYEQYF
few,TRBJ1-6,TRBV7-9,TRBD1,TGTGCCAGCAGCGTAGAGGGGGCGCCCTATAATTCATCCCTCCACTTT,CASSVEGAPYNSSLHF
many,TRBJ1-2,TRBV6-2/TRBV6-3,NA,TGTGCCAGCAGTTACGGGCAGGCTAACTATGGCTACACCTTC,CASSYGQANYGYTF
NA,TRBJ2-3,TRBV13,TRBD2,TGTGCCAGCAGCTTCAGCGGGGGGGCCCGAAGTGACACAGATACGCAGTATTTT,CASSFSGGARSDTDTQYF
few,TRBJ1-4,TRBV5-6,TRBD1,TGTGCCAGCAGCTTAATGACAGGGAGGCGGGGTGAAAAACTGTTTTTT,CASSLMTGRRGEKLFF
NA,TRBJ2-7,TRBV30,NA,TGTGCCTGGAGTGTAGGGGGTGTTAGGTACGAGCAGTACTTC,CAWSVGGVRYEQYF
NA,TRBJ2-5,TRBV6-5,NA,TGTGCCAGCAGTTACCGGCGGGGTTGGGAGACCCAGTACTTC,CASSYRRGWETQYF
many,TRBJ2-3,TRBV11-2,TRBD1,TGTGCCAGCAGCTTAGGAGCTCACAGGGGGAGCACAGATACGCAGTATTTT,CASSLGAHRGSTDTQYF
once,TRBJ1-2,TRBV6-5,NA,TGTGCCAGCAGTTACCATTCAGGGTTGGGCTACACCTTC,CASSYHSGLGYTF
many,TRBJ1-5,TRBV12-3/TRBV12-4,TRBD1,TGTGCCAGCAGTCCTACACCGGGACAGGGTCAGCCCCAGCATTTT,CASSPTPGQGQPQHF
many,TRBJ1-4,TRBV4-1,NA,TGCGCCAGCAGCCAAGGGACAGCTAATGAAAAACTGTTTTTT,CASSQGTANEKLFF
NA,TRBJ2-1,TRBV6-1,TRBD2,TGTGCCAGCAGTCAAGTTACTAGCGGGAGGACGACCTACAATGAGCAGTTCTTC,CASSQVTSGRTTYNEQFF
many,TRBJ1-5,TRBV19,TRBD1,TGTGCCAGTAGTATGGGACAGGGGAAGGCTACGACAACCCAGCCCCAGCATTTT,CASSMGQGKATTTQPQHF
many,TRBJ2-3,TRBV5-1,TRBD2,TGCGCCAGCAGCTCCCTACCCCTTAGCGGGAGGGAACTGGATACGCAGTATTTT,CASSSLPLSGRELDTQYF
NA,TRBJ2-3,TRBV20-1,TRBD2,TGCAGTGCTAGAGTAGCGGGGGTAGATACGCAGTATTTT,CSARVAGVDTQYF
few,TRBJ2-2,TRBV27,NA,TGTGCCCGTGCGGTGAACACCGGGGAGCTGTTTTTT,CARAVNTGELFF
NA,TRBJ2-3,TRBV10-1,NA,TGCGCCAGCAGTGAGTCGACGGGCGATACGCAGTATTTT,CASSESTGDTQYF
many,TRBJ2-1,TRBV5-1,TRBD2,TGCGCCAGCAGCCCTCTGAAGCGGGGGAGCTCCTACAATGAGCAGTTCTTC,CASSPLKRGSSYNEQFF
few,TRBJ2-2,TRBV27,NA,TGTGCCAGCAGTTCGGGATGGCAGGGGAGGAACACCGGGGAGCTGTTTTTT,CASSSGWQGRNTGELFF
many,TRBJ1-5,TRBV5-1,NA,TGCGCCAGTCAGGGTCAGCCCCAGCATTTT,CASQGQPQHF